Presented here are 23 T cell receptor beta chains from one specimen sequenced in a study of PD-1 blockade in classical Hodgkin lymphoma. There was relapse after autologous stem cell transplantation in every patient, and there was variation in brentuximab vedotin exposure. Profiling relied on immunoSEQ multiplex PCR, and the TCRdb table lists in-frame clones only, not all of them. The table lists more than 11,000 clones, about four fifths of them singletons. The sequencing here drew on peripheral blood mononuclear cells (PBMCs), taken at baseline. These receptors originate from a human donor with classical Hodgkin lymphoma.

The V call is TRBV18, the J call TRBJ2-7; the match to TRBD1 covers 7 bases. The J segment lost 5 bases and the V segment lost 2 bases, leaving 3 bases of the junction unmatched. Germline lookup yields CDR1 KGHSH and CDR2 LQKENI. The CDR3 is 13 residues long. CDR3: CASSPATGNEQYF. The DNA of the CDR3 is TGTGCCAGCTCACCAGCGACAGGGAACGAGCAGTACTTC.

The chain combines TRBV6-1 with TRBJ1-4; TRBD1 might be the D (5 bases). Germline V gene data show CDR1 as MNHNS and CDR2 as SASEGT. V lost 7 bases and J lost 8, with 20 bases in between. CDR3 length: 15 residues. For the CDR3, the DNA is TGTGCCAGCAAAAAACTCCTAGGGGAGGGGGAAAAACTGTTTTTT. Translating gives CASKKLLGEGEKLFF.

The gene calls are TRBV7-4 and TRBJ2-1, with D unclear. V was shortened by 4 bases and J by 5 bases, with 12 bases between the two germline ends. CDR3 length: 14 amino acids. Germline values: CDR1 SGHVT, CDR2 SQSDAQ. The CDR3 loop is CASSSLLGDNEQFF. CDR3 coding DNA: TGTGCCAGCAGCTCCCTGCTTGGCGACAATGAGCAGTTCTTC.

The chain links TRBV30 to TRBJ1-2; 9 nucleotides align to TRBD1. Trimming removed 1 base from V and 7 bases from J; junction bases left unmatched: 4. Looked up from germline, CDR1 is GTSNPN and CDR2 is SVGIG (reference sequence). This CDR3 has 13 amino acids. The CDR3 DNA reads TGTGCCTGGAGTGGGGACAGGGTATCTGGCTACACCTTC. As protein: CAWSGDRVSGYTF.

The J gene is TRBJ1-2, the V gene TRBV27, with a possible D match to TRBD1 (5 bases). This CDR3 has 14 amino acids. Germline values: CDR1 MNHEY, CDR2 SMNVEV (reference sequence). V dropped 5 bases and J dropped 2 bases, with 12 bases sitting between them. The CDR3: CASSHLTGNYGYTF. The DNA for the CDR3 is TGTGCCAGCAGTCATTTAACAGGAAACTATGGCTACACCTTC.

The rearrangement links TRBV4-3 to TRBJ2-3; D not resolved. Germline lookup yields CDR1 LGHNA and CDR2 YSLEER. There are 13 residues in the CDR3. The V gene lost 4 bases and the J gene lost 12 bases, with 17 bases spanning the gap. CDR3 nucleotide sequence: TGCGCCAGCAGCCCCACCCTCGCGCCCTTCCAGTATTTT. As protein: CASSPTLAPFQYF.

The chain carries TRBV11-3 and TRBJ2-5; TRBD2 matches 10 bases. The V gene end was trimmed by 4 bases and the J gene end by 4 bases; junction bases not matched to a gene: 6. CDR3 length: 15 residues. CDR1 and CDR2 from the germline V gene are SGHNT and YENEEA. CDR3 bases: TGTGCCAGCAGCTCCCGGACTAGCGGTATAGAGACCCAGTACTTC. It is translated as CASSSRTSGIETQYF. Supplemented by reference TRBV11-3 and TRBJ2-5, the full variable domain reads EAGVVQSPRYKIIEKKQPVAFWCNPISGHNTLYWYLQNLGQGPELLIRYENEEAVDDSQLPKDRFSAERLKGVDSTLKIQPAELGDSAVYLCASSSRTSGIETQYFGPGTRLLVL.

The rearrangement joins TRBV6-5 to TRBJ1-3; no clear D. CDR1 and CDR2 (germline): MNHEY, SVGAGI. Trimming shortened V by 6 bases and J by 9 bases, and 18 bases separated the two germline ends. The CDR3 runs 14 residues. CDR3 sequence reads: CASSLTLSGGTIYF. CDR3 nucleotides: TGTGCCAGCAGCCTCACCCTTTCCGGAGGCACCATATATTTT.

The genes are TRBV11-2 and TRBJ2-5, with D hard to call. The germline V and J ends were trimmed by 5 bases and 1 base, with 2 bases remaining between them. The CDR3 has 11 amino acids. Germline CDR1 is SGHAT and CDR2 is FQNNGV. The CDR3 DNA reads TGTGCCAGCAGCCTCCAAGAGACCCAGTACTTC. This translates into CASSLQETQYF.

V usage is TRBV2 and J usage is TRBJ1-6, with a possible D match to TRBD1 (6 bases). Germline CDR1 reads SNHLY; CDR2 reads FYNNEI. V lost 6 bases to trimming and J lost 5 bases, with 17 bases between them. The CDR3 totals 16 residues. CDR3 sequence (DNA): TGTGCCAGCAGCGTTGACAGGCCCGGAAATAATTCACCCCTCCACTTT. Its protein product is CASSVDRPGNNSPLHF.

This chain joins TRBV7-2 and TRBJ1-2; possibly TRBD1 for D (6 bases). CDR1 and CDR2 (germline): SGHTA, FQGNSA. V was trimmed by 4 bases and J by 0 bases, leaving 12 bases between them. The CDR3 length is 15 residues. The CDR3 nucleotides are TGTGCCAGCAGCTGGGGGCAGGGGTCTAACTATGGCTACACCTTC. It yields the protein CASSWGQGSNYGYTF.

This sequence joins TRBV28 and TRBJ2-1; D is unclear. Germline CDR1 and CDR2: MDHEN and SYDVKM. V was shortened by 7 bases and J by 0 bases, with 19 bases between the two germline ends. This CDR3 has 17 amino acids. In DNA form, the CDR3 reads TGTGCCAGCACTATTCACCAACCAGAGAGCTCCTACAATGAGCAGTTCTTC. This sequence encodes CASTIHQPESSYNEQFF.

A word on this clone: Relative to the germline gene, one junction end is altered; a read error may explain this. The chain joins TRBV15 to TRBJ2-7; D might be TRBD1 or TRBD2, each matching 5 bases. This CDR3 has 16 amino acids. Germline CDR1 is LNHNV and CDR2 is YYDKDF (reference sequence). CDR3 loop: CATSRVRESGRHEQHF. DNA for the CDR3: TGTGCCACCAGCAGAGTCCGGGAATCAGGGCGCCACGAGCAGCACTTC.

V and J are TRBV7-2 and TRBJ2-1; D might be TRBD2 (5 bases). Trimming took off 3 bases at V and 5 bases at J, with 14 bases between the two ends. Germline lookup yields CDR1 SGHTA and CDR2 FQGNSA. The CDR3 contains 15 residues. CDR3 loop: CASSFDTAGDNEQFF. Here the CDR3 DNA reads TGTGCCAGCAGCTTTGATACGGCCGGGGACAATGAGCAGTTCTTC.

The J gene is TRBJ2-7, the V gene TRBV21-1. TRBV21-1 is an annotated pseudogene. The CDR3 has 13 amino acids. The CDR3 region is CASRDWGLYEQYF. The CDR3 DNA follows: TGTGCCAGCAGGGACTGGGGCCTCTACGAGCAGTACTTC.

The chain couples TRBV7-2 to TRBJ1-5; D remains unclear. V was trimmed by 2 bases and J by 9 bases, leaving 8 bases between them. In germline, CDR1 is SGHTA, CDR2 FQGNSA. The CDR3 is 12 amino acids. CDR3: CASSLIVGPQHF. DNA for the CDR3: TGTGCCAGCAGCTTAATAGTAGGGCCCCAGCATTTT. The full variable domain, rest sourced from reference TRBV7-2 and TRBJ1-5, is GAGVSQSPSNKVTEKGKDVELRCDPISGHTALYWYRQSLGQGLEFLIYFQGNSAPDKSGLPSDRFSAERTGGSVSTLTIQRTQQEDSAVYLCASSLIVGPQHFGDGTRLSIL.

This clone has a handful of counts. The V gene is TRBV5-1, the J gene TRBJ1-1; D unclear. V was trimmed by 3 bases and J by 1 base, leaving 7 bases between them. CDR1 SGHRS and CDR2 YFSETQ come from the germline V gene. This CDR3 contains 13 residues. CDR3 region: CASSWTTNTEAFF. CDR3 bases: TGCGCCAGCAGCTGGACTACGAACACTGAAGCTTTCTTT.

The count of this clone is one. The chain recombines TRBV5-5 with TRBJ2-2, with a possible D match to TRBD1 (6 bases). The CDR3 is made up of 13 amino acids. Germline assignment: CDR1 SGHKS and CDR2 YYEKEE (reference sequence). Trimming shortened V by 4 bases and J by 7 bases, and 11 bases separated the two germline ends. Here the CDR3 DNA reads TGTGCCAGCAGCCCCCGACAGGTCGGGGAGCTGTTTTTT. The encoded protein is CASSPRQVGELFF.

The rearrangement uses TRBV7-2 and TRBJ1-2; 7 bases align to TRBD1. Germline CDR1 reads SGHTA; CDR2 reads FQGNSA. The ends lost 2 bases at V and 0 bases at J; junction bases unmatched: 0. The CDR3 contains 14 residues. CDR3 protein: CASSLQGANYGYTF. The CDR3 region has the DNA TGTGCCAGCAGCTTACAGGGGGCTAACTATGGCTACACCTTC. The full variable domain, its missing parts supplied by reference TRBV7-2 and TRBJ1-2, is GAGVSQSPSNKVTEKGKDVELRCDPISGHTALYWYRQSLGQGLEFLIYFQGNSAPDKSGLPSDRFSAERTGGSVSTLTIQRTQQEDSAVYLCASSLQGANYGYTFGSGTRLTVV.

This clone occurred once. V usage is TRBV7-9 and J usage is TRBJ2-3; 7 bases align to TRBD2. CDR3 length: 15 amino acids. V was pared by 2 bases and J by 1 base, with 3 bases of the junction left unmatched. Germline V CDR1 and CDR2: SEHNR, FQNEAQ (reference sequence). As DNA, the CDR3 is TGTGCCAGCAGCTTAACGAGCGGGGGCACAGATACGCAGTATTTT. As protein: CASSLTSGGTDTQYF.

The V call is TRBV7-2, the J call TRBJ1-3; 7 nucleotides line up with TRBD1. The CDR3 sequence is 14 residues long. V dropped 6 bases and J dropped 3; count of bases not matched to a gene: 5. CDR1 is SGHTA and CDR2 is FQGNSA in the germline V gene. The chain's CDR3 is CASSLRGSGNTIYF. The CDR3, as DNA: TGTGCCAGCAGTCTCAGGGGGAGTGGAAACACCATATATTTT. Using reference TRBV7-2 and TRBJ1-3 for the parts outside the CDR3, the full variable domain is GAGVSQSPSNKVTEKGKDVELRCDPISGHTALYWYRQSLGQGLEFLIYFQGNSAPDKSGLPSDRFSAERTGGSVSTLTIQRTQQEDSAVYLCASSLRGSGNTIYFGEGSWLTVV.

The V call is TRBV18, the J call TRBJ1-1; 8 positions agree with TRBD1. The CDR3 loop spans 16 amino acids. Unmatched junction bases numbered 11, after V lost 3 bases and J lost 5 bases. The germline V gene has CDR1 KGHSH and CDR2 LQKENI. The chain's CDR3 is CASSPTRTGRGTEAFF. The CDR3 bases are TGTGCCAGCTCACCCACTCGGACAGGGAGGGGAACTGAAGCTTTCTTT. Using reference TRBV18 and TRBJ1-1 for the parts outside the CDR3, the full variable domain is NAGVMQNPRHLVRRRGQEARLRCSPMKGHSHVYWYRQLPEEGLKFMVYLQKENIIDESGMPKERFSAEFPKEGPSILRIQQVVRGDSAAYFCASSPTRTGRGTEAFFGQGTRLTVV.

The CDR3 coding sequence is TGTGCCATCAGGGGGACTACCTCTGGAGATACGCAGTATTTT. Translating gives CAIRGTTSGDTQYF. The rearrangement uses TRBV10-3 and TRBJ2-3, with TRBD2 matching over 7 bases. CDR1 is ENHRY and CDR2 is SYGVKD in the germline V gene. The CDR3 extends over 14 amino acids. V trimming: 6 bases; J trimming: 5 bases; junction bases outside the gene matches: 8.